The 30 T cell receptor beta chains below all came from one sample that was sequenced in a study of blood T cell repertoires in COVID-19. TCRdb's copy holds only in-frame clones and misses some; the assay was immunoSEQ multiplex PCR. The sample contains roughly 300,000 clones, 75% to 85% of which appear only once. The sequencing input was peripheral blood. Receptors originate from a human donor in a cohort sampled during active COVID-19.

This clone was found a few times. The chain recombines TRBV3-1 (or the pseudogene TRBV3-2) with TRBJ2-3; D uncertain. V dropped 3 bases and J dropped 6 bases, with 7 bases sitting between them. Per the germline V gene, CDR1 is LGHDT and CDR2 is YNNKEL (reference sequence). The CDR3 consists of 12 residues. The chain's CDR3 is CASSHLRDTQYF. CDR3 nucleotides: TGTGCCAGCAGCCACCTCAGGGATACGCAGTATTTT.

This chain links TRBV27 with TRBJ1-5, with 7 nucleotides matching TRBD1. Trimming cost V 0 bases and J 2 bases; bases outside gene matches: 7. The CDR3 has 17 residues. Germline lookup yields CDR1 MNHEY and CDR2 SMNVEV (reference sequence). CDR3 in amino acids: CASSLSWTGYGNQPQHF. For the CDR3, the DNA is TGTGCCAGCAGTTTATCCTGGACAGGTTACGGCAATCAGCCCCAGCATTTT.

V is TRBV18 and J is TRBJ2-2, with unresolved D. The ends were cut back, 2 bases at V and 6 bases at J, with 13 bases in the middle. There are 15 residues in the CDR3. CDR1 is KGHSH, CDR2 LQKENI, per germline. DNA for the CDR3: TGTGCCAGCTCACCAGGTAGCCCGCCCGCCGGGGAGCTGTTTTTT. It codes for CASSPGSPPAGELFF.

Comment on this clone: Other DNA sequences from this sample encode an identical CDR3 as well. The J gene is TRBJ2-7, the V gene TRBV4-1, with TRBD1 identical over 10 bases. The CDR3 is 15 residues long. V lost 3 bases, J lost 2 bases, and 4 bases stayed unmatched. Germline CDR1 is MGHRA and CDR2 is YSYEKL. Here the CDR3 DNA reads TGCGCCAGCAGCCACCCGGGACAGGGGACCTACGAGCAGTACTTC. Translation gives CASSHPGQGTYEQYF.

The table lists this clone with a few counts. This chain joins TRBV5-5 and TRBJ2-7; tentatively, D is TRBD2 (5 bases). Per the germline V gene, CDR1 is SGHKS and CDR2 is YYEKEE (reference sequence). The CDR3 is 12 residues long. The V end lost 6 bases, the J end lost 0 bases, and 7 bases lay between the germline ends. For the CDR3, the DNA is TGTGCCAGCATAGCGAGCTCCTACGAGCAGTACTTC. Amino acid sequence: CASIASSYEQYF.

This rearrangement joins TRBV29-1 to TRBJ2-7, with D tentatively TRBD1 (6 bases). The CDR3 consists of 12 residues. Trimming cost V 5 bases and J 1 base, with 9 bases left between them. The V gene's germline CDR1 is SQVTM and CDR2 ANQGSEA. The CDR3 DNA is TGCAGCGTTACGACAGGATCCTACGAGCAGTACTTC. Translation gives CSVTTGSYEQYF.

The chain couples TRBV11-2 to TRBJ2-7; 7 bases align to TRBD1. The CDR3 runs to 13 residues. Germline V gene data show CDR1 as SGHAT and CDR2 as FQNNGV. J gave up 3 bases and V 4 bases, and 3 bases lay outside the gene matches. CDR3 protein: CASSWGQIYEQYF. For the CDR3, the DNA is TGTGCCAGCAGCTGGGGACAGATCTACGAGCAGTACTTC.

The chain has TRBV12-3 or TRBV12-4 and TRBJ2-5; D unclear. Between the trimmed V and J ends, which lost 3 bases and 2 bases, there was a span of 4 bases. This CDR3 has 12 residues. The CDR3 here is CASSFRQETQYF. CDR3 coding DNA: TGTGCCAGCAGTTTCAGACAAGAGACCCAGTACTTC.

This chain joins TRBV7-9 and TRBJ2-7; TRBD2 aligns across 8 bases. The CDR3 spans 17 residues. Germline assignment: CDR1 SEHNR and CDR2 FQNEAQ (reference sequence). Trimming took 2 bases from V and 3 from J; bases not matched to a gene: 12. This CDR3 is CASSLTAGGGEHYEQYF. The CDR3 DNA reads TGTGCCAGCAGCTTAACTGCGGGAGGAGGTGAACACTACGAGCAGTACTTC.

The chain joins TRBV30 to TRBJ2-3; 7 bases fit TRBD1. The V segment lost 2 bases and the J segment 2 bases; nucleotides outside the gene matches: 4. The CDR3 is 14 amino acids. CDR1 GTSNPN and CDR2 SVGIG come from the germline V gene (reference sequence). CDR3 residues: CAWSRGTDTDTQYF. DNA of the CDR3: TGTGCCTGGAGTAGGGGGACAGACACAGATACGCAGTATTTT.

In regard to this clone: One junction end does not reproduce the germline sequence, and a read error may be involved. The chain has TRBV24-1 and TRBJ1-1; maybe TRBD1 (5 bases). This CDR3 is 13 amino acids long. Germline V gives CDR1 KGHDR, CDR2 SFDVKD. CDR3 nucleotide sequence: TGTGCCTCCAGGGAGGCTAGGGACACTGAAGCTTTCTTT. This translates into CASREARDTEAFF.

The rearrangement links TRBV5-4 to TRBJ2-3, with D unresolved. The CDR3 loop spans 13 amino acids. Germline CDR1 is SGHNT and CDR2 is YYREEE (reference sequence). The V end lost 2 bases, the J end lost 2 bases, and 6 bases lay between the germline ends. CDR3 residues: CASSLQPTDTQYF. DNA of the CDR3: TGTGCCAGCAGCTTACAACCCACAGATACGCAGTATTTT.

The chain has TRBV6-1 and TRBJ2-7; 8 nucleotides match TRBD2. In germline, CDR1 is MNHNS, CDR2 SASEGT. The V gene end was trimmed by 0 bases and the J gene end by 7 bases; junction bases not matched to a gene: 11. CDR3 length: 16 amino acids. The chain's CDR3 is CASSEALHKGGGEQYF. In nucleotides, the CDR3 is TGTGCCAGCAGTGAAGCGCTTCACAAGGGCGGGGGGGAGCAGTACTTC.

This clone has a handful of counts. V and J are TRBV6-5 and TRBJ2-7, with D possibly matching TRBD2 (6 bases). Per germline, CDR1 MNHEY and CDR2 SVGAGI. V was shortened by 9 bases and J by 6 bases, with 15 bases between the two germline ends. The CDR3 runs 12 residues. CDR3 sequence (DNA): TGTGCCAGTGGGAAGCGGGTCCTCGAGCAGTACTTC. Protein sequence: CASGKRVLEQYF.

V gene TRBV14 combines with J gene TRBJ1-4, with a tentative D call TRBD1 (6 bases). Germline V gives CDR1 SGHDN, CDR2 FVKESK. This CDR3 has 15 residues. V was cut by 6 bases and J by 0 bases, with 11 bases left in between. CDR3 sequence reads: CASRATGTTNEKLFF. The CDR3 nucleotides are TGTGCCAGCAGGGCTACAGGGACAACTAATGAAAAACTGTTTTTT.

The chain carries TRBV6-5 and TRBJ1-3; no firm D call. The CDR3 covers 13 residues. Germline loops: CDR1 MNHEY, CDR2 SVGAGI. Trimming pared 4 bases from V and 4 bases from J, leaving 8 bases between. Written as DNA, the CDR3 is TGTGCCAGCAGTTGGGCAGCCGGAAACACCATATATTTT. Its protein is CASSWAAGNTIYF.

V gene TRBV5-1 combines with J gene TRBJ2-7; possible D gene TRBD1, 5 bases. Trimming shortened V by 2 bases and J by 5 bases, and 14 bases separated the two germline ends. Germline loops: CDR1 SGHRS, CDR2 YFSETQ. The CDR3 covers 14 residues. CDR3 amino acids: CASSFIQGRDEQYF. CDR3 bases: TGCGCCAGCAGCTTCATCCAGGGAAGGGACGAGCAGTACTTC.

The V and J genes are TRBV18 and TRBJ2-7, with 7 bases aligning to TRBD2. The trim removed 3 bases at V and 6 bases at J, leaving 14 bases unmatched. Looked up from germline, CDR1 is KGHSH and CDR2 is LQKENI. The CDR3 spans 16 residues. CDR3 nucleotide sequence: TGTGCCAGCTCACCTTTTTTAGAGGGAGGGTCTATCGAGCAGTACTTC. Translation gives CASSPFLEGGSIEQYF.

V and J are TRBV6-5 and TRBJ2-7, with 8 bases lining up with TRBD2. Germline CDR1 and CDR2: MNHEY and SVGAGI. V dropped 8 bases and J dropped 5; count of bases not matched to a gene: 5. CDR3 length equals 12 residues. As DNA, the CDR3 is TGTGCCAGCTTAGCGGGGTATGACGAGCAGTACTTC. This translates into CASLAGYDEQYF.

This clone was detected only a few times. This rearrangement joins TRBV30 to TRBJ1-1; D ambiguous. Germline-derived CDR1 and CDR2 are GTSNPN and SVGIG (reference sequence). The V end was cut by 2 bases, the J end by 9 bases, with 19 bases between. The CDR3 is 14 amino acids. The CDR3 is CAWSTGSDGAKAFF. The CDR3 bases are TGTGCCTGGAGTACGGGGTCAGATGGTGCAAAAGCTTTCTTT.

The rearrangement links TRBV6-5 to TRBJ1-2, with 10 bases matching TRBD1. V dropped 2 bases and J dropped 3; count of bases not matched to a gene: 6. CDR1 and CDR2 from the germline V gene are MNHEY and SVGAGI. This CDR3 contains 16 residues. The CDR3, as DNA: TGTGCCAGCAGTTACCAACCGGGACAGGGGTACTATGGCTACACCTTC. Translated, it gives CASSYQPGQGYYGYTF.

This clone came up a few times. The V gene is TRBV10-3, the J gene TRBJ2-1; 12 bases are shared with TRBD1. CDR3 length: 15 amino acids. The V gene's germline CDR1 is ENHRY and CDR2 SYGVKD. Germline trimming cut 2 bases from V and 9 bases from J; bases unmatched to any gene: 5. CDR3: CAISERGQGAIEQFF. CDR3 bases: TGTGCCATCAGTGAGCGGGGACAGGGGGCGATTGAGCAGTTCTTC.

The V and J genes are TRBV29-1 and TRBJ1-3; D might be TRBD1 (6 bases). The CDR3 has 16 amino acids. V lost 4 bases, J lost 1 base, and 17 bases lay in between. Germline-derived CDR1 and CDR2 are SQVTM and ANQGSEA. The CDR3 region is CSVARLDSISGNTIYF. The CDR3 coding sequence is TGCAGCGTTGCACGTCTGGACAGTATATCTGGAAACACCATATATTTT.

This chain connects TRBV10-3 to TRBJ1-4; D remains unclear. Germline CDR1 ENHRY, CDR2 SYGVKD. This CDR3 is built from 12 residues. The V and J ends lost 7 bases and 5 bases respectively, with 8 bases between them. The CDR3 reads CAIMGENEKLFF. The DNA for the CDR3 is TGTGCCATCATGGGCGAAAATGAAAAACTGTTTTTT.

The gene calls are TRBV5-4 and TRBJ1-1, with TRBD1 as a possible D gene (5 bases). Trimming took 4 bases from V and 0 from J, leaving 7 bases between them. CDR1 and CDR2 (germline): SGHNT, YYREEE (reference sequence). The CDR3 loop spans 13 amino acids. CDR3 residues: CASSATVNTEAFF. In nucleotides, the CDR3 is TGTGCCAGCAGCGCGACAGTGAACACTGAAGCTTTCTTT.

This chain joins TRBV5-5 and TRBJ2-3; a possible D gene is TRBD2 (5 bases). CDR3 length: 15 amino acids. Germline V gene lookup returns CDR1 SGHKS and CDR2 YYEKEE (reference sequence). V lost 4 bases and J lost 1, with 13 bases in between. The CDR3, as DNA: TGTGCCAGCAGCCCCGTCACCGGGGGCACAGATACGCAGTATTTT. Translated, it gives CASSPVTGGTDTQYF. Looking up the rest from reference TRBV5-5 and TRBJ2-3 gives the full variable domain: DAGVTQSPTHLIKTRGQQVTLRCSPISGHKSVSWYQQVLGQGPQFIFQYYEKEERGRGNFPDRFSARQFPNYSSELNVNALLLGDSALYLCASSPVTGGTDTQYFGPGTRLTVL.

The chain recombines TRBV6-5 with TRBJ2-7; D possibly corresponds to TRBD1 (6 bases). With 0 bases removed from V and 2 bases from J, the gap between germline ends came to 11 bases. CDR3 length: 15 residues. Germline V gives CDR1 MNHEY, CDR2 SVGAGI. This chain's CDR3 is CASSYSGQHPYEQYF. The CDR3 region has the DNA TGTGCCAGCAGTTACTCCGGACAGCACCCCTACGAGCAGTACTTC.

This chain joins TRBV2 and TRBJ2-7; 7 positions agree with TRBD2. From germline, CDR1 is SNHLY and CDR2 FYNNEI. This CDR3 region has 14 residues. V was pared by 8 bases and J by 0 bases, with 7 bases of the junction left unmatched. CDR3 region: CASGRVVRSYEQYF. CDR3 nucleotide sequence: TGTGCCAGCGGGAGGGTGGTTCGCTCCTACGAGCAGTACTTC.

The genes are TRBV18 and TRBJ1-1, with TRBD1 identical over 7 bases. The J segment lost 11 bases and the V segment lost 2 bases, leaving 8 bases of the junction unmatched. Germline lookup yields CDR1 KGHSH and CDR2 LQKENI. The CDR3 consists of 13 residues. The CDR3 loop is CASSPTPDREAFF. The DNA of the CDR3 is TGTGCCAGCTCACCAACCCCTGACAGGGAGGCTTTCTTT.

This chain uses TRBV20-1 with TRBJ2-7; TRBD2 might be the D (7 bases). Germline V CDR1 and CDR2: DFQATT, SNEGSKA (reference sequence). Between the trimmed V and J ends, which lost 8 bases and 5 bases, there was a span of 10 bases. The CDR3 contains 10 residues. The CDR3 here is CSLGGDEQYF. The CDR3 DNA reads TGCAGTTTAGGGGGGGACGAGCAGTACTTC.